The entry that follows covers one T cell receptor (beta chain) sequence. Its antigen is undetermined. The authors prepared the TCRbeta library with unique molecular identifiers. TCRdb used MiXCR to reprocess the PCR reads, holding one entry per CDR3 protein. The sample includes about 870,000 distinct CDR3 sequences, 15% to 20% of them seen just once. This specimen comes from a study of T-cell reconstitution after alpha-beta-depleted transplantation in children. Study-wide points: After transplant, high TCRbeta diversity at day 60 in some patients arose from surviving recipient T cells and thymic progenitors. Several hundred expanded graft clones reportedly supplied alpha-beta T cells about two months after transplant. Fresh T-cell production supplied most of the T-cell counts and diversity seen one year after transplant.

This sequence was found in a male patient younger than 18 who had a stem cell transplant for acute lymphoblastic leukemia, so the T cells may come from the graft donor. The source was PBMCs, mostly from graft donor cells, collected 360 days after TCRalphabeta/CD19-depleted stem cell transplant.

The CDR3 DNA is TGTGCTAGTGGTTTGGTGACTAGCGGGATGTCTACTGGGCAGTTCTTC. Translation: CASGLVTSGMSTGQFF. This chain links TRBV12-5 with TRBJ2-1, with TRBD2 matching 11 bases. The V segment lost 0 bases and the J segment 12 bases; nucleotides outside the gene matches: 10. CDR3 length: 16 residues. CDR1 and CDR2 (germline): LGHNT, FRNRAP.